The sequence of this T cell receptor (beta chain) was determined in a study of blood T cell repertoires in COVID-19. Study processing details: Cell counts per sample came from amplifying reference gene primers. Profiling relied on immunoSEQ multiplex PCR, and the TCRdb table lists in-frame clones only, not all of them. V, J and clone size are those of that table, while D and trimming were read from the DNA. The sample gives about 290,000 clones, around four fifths of which show up once; approximately 4.1% is in the top ten. CDR1 and CDR2 from the germline V gene are MNHEY and SVGAGI. The J segment lost 5 bases and the V segment lost 4 bases, leaving 11 bases of the junction unmatched. There are 16 residues in the CDR3.

This sequence joins TRBV6-5 and TRBJ2-7, with 10 bases matching TRBD2. This TCR came from a woman in her forties or fifties with active or convalescent COVID-19. The sample comprised peripheral blood. CDR3: CASSLKAGGPKDEQYF. The CDR3 nucleotides are TGTGCCAGCAGTTTAAAAGCGGGAGGGCCCAAGGACGAGCAGTACTTC.